The T cell receptor beta chain described here comes from a study of PD-1 blockade in classical Hodgkin lymphoma. Study-level points and caveats: Lower baseline TCR diversity was reported for newly diagnosed patients than for healthy donors. The baseline diversity of complete responders showed similarity to that of newly diagnosed patients. CD8+ TCR diversity did not rise significantly by C4D1, unlike CD4+.

Using immunoSEQ multiplex PCR, the repertoire was profiled, and TCRdb retains in-frame clones only, with some absent. This sample has some 96,000 clones, with approximately 94% found just once. Time point reported: cycle 4 day 1 (C4D1), after 6 weeks of nivolumab. With no exception, relapse followed autologous stem cell transplantation in all patients, and brentuximab vedotin exposure varied. When best responses were assessed, they were complete response, partial response or progressive disease. This clone was observed a handful of times. Its target is unknown. The V and J ends lost 3 bases and 2 bases respectively, with 9 bases between them. Germline V gene data show CDR1 as SGHRS and CDR2 as YFSETQ. The CDR3 consists of 13 residues.

The source material was peripheral blood mononuclear cells (PBMCs), sampled before the fourth cycle of nivolumab. The TCR comes from a human donor with classical Hodgkin lymphoma. The genes are TRBV5-1 and TRBJ2-7; TRBD1 is a possible D gene (5 bases). The CDR3 bases are TGCGCCAGCAGCTCAAACAGGCCCTACGAGCAGTACTTC. The encoded protein is CASSSNRPYEQYF. The full variable domain, rest sourced from reference TRBV5-1 and TRBJ2-7, is KAGVTQTPRYLIKTRGQQVTLSCSPISGHRSVSWYQQTPGQGLQFLFEYFSETQRNKGNFPGRFSGRQFSNSRSEMNVSTLELGDSALYLCASSSNRPYEQYFGPGTRLTVT.